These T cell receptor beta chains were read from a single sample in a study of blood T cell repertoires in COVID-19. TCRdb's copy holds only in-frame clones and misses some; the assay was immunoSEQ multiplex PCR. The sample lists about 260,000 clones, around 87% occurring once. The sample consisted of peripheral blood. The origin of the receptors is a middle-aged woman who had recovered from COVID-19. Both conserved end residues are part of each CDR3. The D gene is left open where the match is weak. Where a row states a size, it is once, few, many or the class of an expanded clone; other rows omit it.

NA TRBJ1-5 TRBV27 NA CASSLSGINQPQHF TGTGCCAGCAGTTTAAGCGGGATCAATCAGCCCCAGCATTTT
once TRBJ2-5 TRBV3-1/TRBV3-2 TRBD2 CASSLGTSGKRETQYF TGTGCCAGCAGCCTCGGGACTAGCGGTAAACGGGAGACCCAGTACTTC
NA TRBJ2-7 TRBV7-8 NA CASSLEGGYEQYF TGTGCCAGCAGCTTAGAAGGGGGCTACGAGCAGTACTTC
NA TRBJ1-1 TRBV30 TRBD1 CAWSRGKVGGANTEAFF TGTGCCTGGAGTAGGGGTAAGGTAGGGGGCGCGAACACTGAAGCTTTCTTT
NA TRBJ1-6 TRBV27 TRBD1 CASQPLTTGTGRSPLHF TGTGCCAGCCAACCCCTAACGACCGGGACAGGGAGATCACCCCTCCACTTT
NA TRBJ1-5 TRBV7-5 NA CARSLRGPQHF TGTGCCAGAAGCCTGCGCGGGCCCCAGCATTTT
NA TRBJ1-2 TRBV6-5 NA CASTPTTGGNYGYTF TGTGCCAGCACACCGACCACCGGGGGGAACTATGGCTACACCTTC
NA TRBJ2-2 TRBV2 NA CASTWDKNTGELFF TGTGCCAGCACCTGGGACAAGAACACCGGGGAGCTGTTTTTT
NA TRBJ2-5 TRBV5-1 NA CASSATRAETQYF TGCGCCAGCAGCGCGACTAGGGCGGAGACCCAGTACTTC
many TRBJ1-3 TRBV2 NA CASSVRQGLLSGNTIYF TGTGCCAGCAGTGTACGTCAGGGGTTACTCTCTGGAAACACCATATATTTT
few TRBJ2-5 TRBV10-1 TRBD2 CASSEQTGGSQETQYF TGCGCCAGCAGTGAGCAGACCGGGGGGTCCCAAGAGACCCAGTACTTC
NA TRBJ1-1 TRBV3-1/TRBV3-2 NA CASSVLPGSTEAFF TGTGCCAGCAGCGTCCTACCCGGGTCCACTGAAGCTTTCTTT
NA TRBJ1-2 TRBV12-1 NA CASSFETGVGGSYGYTF TGTGCCAGCAGCTTCGAGACAGGGGTCGGGGGAAGCTATGGCTACACCTTC
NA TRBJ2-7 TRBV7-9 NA CASSFGVEQYF TGTGCCAGCAGCTTCGGGGTCGAGCAGTACTTC
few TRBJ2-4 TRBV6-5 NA CASRADYSKNIQYF TGTGCCAGCAGGGCAGACTACTCCAAAAACATTCAGTACTTC
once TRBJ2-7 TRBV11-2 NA CASSFNDRDEQYF TGTGCCAGCAGCTTCAATGACAGAGACGAGCAGTACTTC
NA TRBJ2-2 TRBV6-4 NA CASSEAPQAGTGELFF TGTGCCAGCAGTGAGGCCCCCCAGGCGGGCACCGGGGAGCTGTTTTTT
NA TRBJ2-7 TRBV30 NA CAWSVGGGFYEQYF TGTGCCTGGAGTGTAGGCGGAGGGTTCTACGAGCAGTACTTC
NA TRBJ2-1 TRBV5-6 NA CASSLALALTYNEQFF TGTGCCAGCAGCTTGGCCTTAGCACTGACCTACAATGAGCAGTTCTTC
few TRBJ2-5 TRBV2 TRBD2 CASSGLAQETQYF TGTGCCAGCAGTGGACTAGCCCAAGAGACCCAGTACTTC
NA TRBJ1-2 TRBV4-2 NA CASSQDVQVYGYTF TGTGCCAGCAGCCAAGATGTACAGGTCTATGGCTACACCTTC
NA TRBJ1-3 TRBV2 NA CASDSTGNTIYF TGTGCCAGCGACAGTACGGGAAACACCATATATTTT
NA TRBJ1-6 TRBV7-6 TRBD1 CASSAGTADNSPLHF TGTGCCAGCAGCGCCGGGACAGCAGATAATTCACCCCTCCACTTT
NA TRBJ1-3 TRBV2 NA CASSVLETDSGNTIYF TGTGCCAGCAGTGTATTAGAGACTGACTCTGGAAACACCATATATTTT
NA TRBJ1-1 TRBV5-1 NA CASSLEASGGEAFF TGCGCCAGCAGCTTAGAGGCCTCGGGGGGTGAAGCTTTCTTT
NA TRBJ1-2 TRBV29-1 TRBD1 CSVTGTGVTYGYTF TGCAGCGTTACCGGGACAGGGGTGACGTATGGCTACACCTTC
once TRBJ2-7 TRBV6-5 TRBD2 CASPPPAGVRYEQYF TGTGCCAGCCCTCCCCCGGCGGGGGTAAGATACGAGCAGTACTTC
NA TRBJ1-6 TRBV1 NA CTSSLDTYNSPLHF TGCACCAGCAGCCTCGACACCTATAATTCACCCCTCCACTTT
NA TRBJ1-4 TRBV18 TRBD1 CASSPTGEPNEKLFF TGTGCCAGCTCACCAACAGGGGAGCCTAATGAAAAACTGTTTTTT
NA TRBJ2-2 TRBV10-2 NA CASRPQGHTGELFF TGCGCCAGCAGGCCACAGGGACACACCGGGGAGCTGTTTTTT
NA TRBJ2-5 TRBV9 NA CASSAGETQYF TGTGCCAGCAGCGCCGGTGAGACCCAGTACTTC
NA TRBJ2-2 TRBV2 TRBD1 CASSVQQGRMAGELFF TGTGCCAGCAGTGTCCAACAGGGGAGAATGGCCGGGGAGCTGTTTTTT
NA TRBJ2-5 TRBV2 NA CASPTAGTQYF TGTGCCAGCCCCACGGCGGGGACCCAGTACTTC
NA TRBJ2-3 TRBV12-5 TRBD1 CASGRTGTDTQYF TGTGCTAGTGGGAGGACAGGGACAGATACGCAGTATTTT
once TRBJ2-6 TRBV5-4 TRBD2 CASSLTSGGSFGANVLTF TGTGCCAGCAGCTTGACTAGCGGGGGGTCCTTTGGGGCCAACGTCCTGACTTTC
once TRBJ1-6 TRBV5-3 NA CARSLESLNSPLHF TGTGCCAGAAGCTTGGAGAGCCTTAATTCACCCCTCCACTTT
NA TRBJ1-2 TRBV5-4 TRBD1 CASTWDRDLYGYTF TGTGCCAGCACCTGGGACAGGGACCTCTATGGCTACACCTTC
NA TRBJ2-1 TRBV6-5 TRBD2 CASSYSASGGYNEQFF TGTGCCAGCAGTTACTCGGCTAGCGGGGGATACAATGAGCAGTTCTTC
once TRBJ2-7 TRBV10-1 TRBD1 CASSESTGPKNYEQYF TGCGCCAGCAGTGAGTCGACAGGGCCCAAAAACTACGAGCAGTACTTC
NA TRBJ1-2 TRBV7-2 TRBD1 CASSPGDSPHYGYTF TGTGCCAGCAGCCCGGGGGACAGCCCCCATTATGGCTACACCTTC
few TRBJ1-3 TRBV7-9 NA CASGPPWGDFSGNTIYF TGTGCCAGCGGACCTCCCTGGGGGGACTTCTCTGGAAACACCATATATTTT
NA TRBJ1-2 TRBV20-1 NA CSARDRGGYTF TGCAGTGCTAGAGATCGCGGGGGCTACACCTTC
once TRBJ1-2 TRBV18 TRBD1 CASSPGTGSYNYGYTF TGTGCCAGCTCACCCGGGACAGGGAGTTATAACTATGGCTACACCTTC
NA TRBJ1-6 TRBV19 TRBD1 CASSISGQGNSPLHF TGTGCCAGTAGTATATCGGGACAGGGGAATTCACCCCTCCACTTT
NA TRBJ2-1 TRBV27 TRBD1 CASSFGRGRREQFF TGTGCCAGCAGTTTCGGCAGGGGGCGCCGGGAGCAGTTCTTC
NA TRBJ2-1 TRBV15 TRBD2 CATGGASGGYNEQFF TGTGCCACCGGCGGAGCCAGCGGGGGCTACAATGAGCAGTTCTTC
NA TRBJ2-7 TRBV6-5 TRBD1 CASSYAGTGLYEQYF TGTGCCAGCAGTTACGCCGGGACAGGGCTCTACGAGCAGTACTTC
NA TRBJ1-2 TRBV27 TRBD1 CASSLGPGTGRDYGYTF TGTGCCAGCAGTTTGGGGCCCGGGACAGGGCGAGACTATGGCTACACCTTC
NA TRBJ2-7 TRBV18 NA CASSLRARTRDEQYF TGTGCCAGCTCACTCCGGGCGCGGACTCGGGACGAGCAGTACTTC